This entry concerns a single T cell receptor beta chain. This sample is drawn from a study of blood T cell repertoires in COVID-19. Study-wide background: Whether acute or convalescent, the COVID-19 samples came from the United States, Italy and Spain. The analysed material was cDNA or gDNA that came from T cells, B-cell-depleted T cells, or PBMCs.

J lost 8 bases, V lost 5 bases, and 5 bases had no gene match. The CDR3 is 12 residues long. All enrollees were roughly 18 to 100 years old and from fewer than 25 US areas. Original handling: Reference gene primers were amplified, and this amplification served to estimate nucleated cell counts. Here immunoSEQ multiplex PCR was the method, and the copy in TCRdb shows in-frame clones only, minus some. V and J calls and clone size come straight from that table; D and trimming were deduced from the DNA. The sample has approximately 230,000 clones, roughly four fifths seen once. Material: PBMCs or T cells enriched from blood (not recorded which). J is TRBJ1-2 and V is TRBV12-3 or TRBV12-4; TRBD1 aligns across 7 bases. This receptor was obtained from a man aged 35 to 55 who had recovered from COVID-19. The CDR3 DNA follows: TGTGCCAGCAGTGTAGGAGGGGGCGGCTACACCTTC. Translating gives CASSVGGGGYTF.